This T cell receptor (beta chain) derives from a study of response to subunit inactivated influenza vaccine. In TCRdb, the RT-PCR reads were re-called with MiXCR into one record per CDR3 protein. The sample has about 540,000 distinct CDR3 sequences, 20% to 25% seen once; the top ten hold around 2.8%. Germline trimming cut 3 bases from V and 3 bases from J; bases unmatched to any gene: 10. CDR3 length: 17 residues. Germline CDR1 is MDHEN and CDR2 is SYDVKM. Another study also made use of these data, one on T cells expressing NK-cell markers. That report adds: TCR beta cDNA was generated via 5'RACE template switching incorporating UMIs. Researchers got TCR beta repertoires out of sorted CD3+CD56+NKG2C+, CD3+CD56+NKG2C- and CD3+CD56-NKG2C+ T cells. The CD3+CD56-NKG2C+ fraction was also led by these clonotypes in a few donors.

The source is a man in his fifties who received an inactivated influenza vaccine. Specimen: CD4+ T cells sorted from PBMCs, collected 11 to 12 days after vaccination. The J gene is TRBJ2-3, the V gene TRBV28; 9 bases fit TRBD2. The CDR3 protein is CASSFPDGLAGTDTQYF. The CDR3 nucleotides are TGTGCCAGCAGTTTCCCGGATGGGCTAGCGGGAACAGATACGCAGTATTTT.